This T cell receptor beta chain was recovered during a study of CD8+ T cells in alopecia areata. General study findings and limits: Lesional tissue from the scalp (especially in alopecia totalis/universalis) showed higher clonality than normal scalp.

The germline gives CDR1 SQVTM, CDR2 ANQGSEA. The CDR3 totals 14 residues. Trimming at V came to 5 bases and at J to 5 bases, leaving 9 bases not matched to a gene. As regards this clone: Its target is not known.

Lesional scalp punch biopsies and peripheral blood came from alopecia areata patients. Both CD4+ and CD8+ T cells were separated by sorting PBMCs. RNA was isolated and reverse transcribed to cDNA, the sequencing template. Produced via immunoSEQ multiplex PCR; TCRdb's table is partial and in-frame only. Of about 180,000 clones in the sample, around three fifths were seen once. The material sequenced was CD4+ T cells sorted from blood, taken at week 0. The J gene is TRBJ2-3, the V gene TRBV29-1; 8 nucleotides line up with TRBD2. This sequence originates from a human donor with alopecia areata. The CDR3 nucleotides are TGCAGCGTTTTCAGCCGGGGGGGCAGAGATACGCAGTATTTT. Translation: CSVFSRGGRDTQYF.